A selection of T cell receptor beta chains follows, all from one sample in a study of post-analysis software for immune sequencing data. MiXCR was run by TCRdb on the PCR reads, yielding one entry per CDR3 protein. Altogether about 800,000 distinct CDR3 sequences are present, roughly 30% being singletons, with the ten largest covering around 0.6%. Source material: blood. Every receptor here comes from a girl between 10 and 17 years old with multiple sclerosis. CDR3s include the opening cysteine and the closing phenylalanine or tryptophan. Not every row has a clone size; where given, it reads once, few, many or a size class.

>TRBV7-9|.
CASSPRLAGDYNEQFF
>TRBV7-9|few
CASSPPGSGQENIQYF
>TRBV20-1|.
CSARDFAGTDNSPLHF
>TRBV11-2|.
CASRGGTGGVYEQYF
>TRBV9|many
CASSAGVSADTQYF
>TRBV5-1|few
CASSRGGALETQYF
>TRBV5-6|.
CASSGGTGDNYYGYTF
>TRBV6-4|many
CASSREPAGDTQYF
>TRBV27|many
CASGSLAGGYNEQFF
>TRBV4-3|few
CASSPRPSGSYEQYF
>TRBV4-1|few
CASSQLPPGQGGLWEKLFF
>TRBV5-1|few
CASSPEAYGYTF
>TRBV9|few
CASSNTDSTIQYF
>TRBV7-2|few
CASSPGTSGDPYEQYF
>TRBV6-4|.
CASSDGTSVSHEQFF
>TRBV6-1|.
CASSARLAGAEQYF
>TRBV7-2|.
CASSLEDSANTGELFF
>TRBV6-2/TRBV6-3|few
CASSYWGLQETQYF
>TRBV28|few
CASSLQLGSETQYF
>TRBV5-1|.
CASSLVEPELEGYTF
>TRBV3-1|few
CASSQVTNTEAFF
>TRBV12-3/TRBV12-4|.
CASSLRLLSGEQFF
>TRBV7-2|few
CASKTGRPYNEQFF
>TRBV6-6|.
CASSYSSGLATDTQYF
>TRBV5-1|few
CASSPYRAAHTQYF
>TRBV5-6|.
CASSGRRDRGTDEQFF
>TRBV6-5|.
CASKKRSSPPHF
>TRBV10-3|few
CAITAGFTDTQYF
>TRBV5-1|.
CASSLAGQGNNEQFF
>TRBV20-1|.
CSAESGTGSYEQYF
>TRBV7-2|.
CACSLGGRAYNEQFF
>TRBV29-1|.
CSVDLSGGGAYGYTF
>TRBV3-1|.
CASSQDSGLTNEKLFF
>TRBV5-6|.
CASSAGTAQHGYTF
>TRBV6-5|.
CASSYRSGTGRFNEKLFF
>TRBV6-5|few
CASRWNTEAFF
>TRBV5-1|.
CASTVAGGAYEQYF
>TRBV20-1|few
CSASKAPSGRAPGTYEQYF
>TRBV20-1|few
CSARVRAPKDTQYF
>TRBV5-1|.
CASSLEGASTNEKLFF
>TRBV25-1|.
CASSRTGLDYGYTF
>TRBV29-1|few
CSVDGRVTDTQYF
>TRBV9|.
CASSVVAGKGYNEQFF
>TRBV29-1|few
CSAGQGASGDTQYF
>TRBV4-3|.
CASSQDRGLAGLYEQYF
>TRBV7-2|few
CASSARRGEGTDTQYF
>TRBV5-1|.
CASSKTTSGTVNTEAFF
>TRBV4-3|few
CASSQDRTGGWNSPLHF
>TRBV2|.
CASSVLAHNEQFF
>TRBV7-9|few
CASTKAVNTEAFF
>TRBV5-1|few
CASIHGQGPSGANVLTF
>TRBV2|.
CASKLLVDEQYF
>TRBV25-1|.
CASSRTGGIITQYF
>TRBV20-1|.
CSARDPYLQGFTYGYTF
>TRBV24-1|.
CATSALKNPYNEQYF
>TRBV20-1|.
CSASRWGQEQFF